This entry concerns a single T cell receptor beta chain. Germline loops: CDR1 ENHRY, CDR2 SYGVKD. After removal of 7 bases from V and 2 bases from J, the junction contained 12 bases not matched to a gene. CDR3 length: 19 residues. These data originate in a study of stem cell transplantation in POMP-related autoinflammatory disease. TCRdb keeps only in-frame clones here, not all; method: immunoSEQ multiplex PCR. The data show tens of thousands of clones, with under 95% seen just once and 0.66% held by the top ten. The gene calls are TRBV10-3 and TRBJ2-3, with TRBD2 matching 16 bases. This sequence originates from a human patient with POMP-related autoinflammation and immune dysregulation (PRAID). A subset of T cells may come from the graft donor. Specimen: CD4+ T cells from PBMCs, collected after stem cell transplantation. CDR3 loop: CAITEAWGLAGGLTDTQYF. The CDR3 nucleotides read TGTGCCATCACCGAAGCCTGGGGACTAGCGGGAGGGCTCACAGATACGCAGTATTTT.